This entry describes one TCR beta chain. This entry belongs to a study of type 1 regulatory T cells. Study as a whole: T-allo10 is a Tr1-enriched, alloantigen-specific CD4 T cell product made in vitro.

Trimming took 5 bases from V and 6 from J; bases not matched to a gene: 6. CDR3 length equals 13 residues. The germline V gene encodes CDR1 SGHRS and CDR2 YFSETQ. From the reads, TCRdb called clonotypes with MiXCR, one entry per CDR3 protein. This sample has some 100,000 distinct CDR3 sequences, with roughly 30% found just once. This TCR was sampled from a human donor in good health. What was sequenced was CD4+ T cells, either the whole sample or a sorted fraction (not recorded which). The chain has TRBV5-1 and TRBJ1-1; 8 nucleotides agree with TRBD1. The CDR3, as DNA: TGCGCCAGCAGGGAGACAGGGGAGTCTGAAGCTTTCTTT. Protein product: CASRETGESEAFF.